Listed below are T cell receptor beta chains from one sample, sequenced in a study of blood T cell repertoires in COVID-19. The method was immunoSEQ multiplex PCR; TCRdb's version includes in-frame clones alone and lacks a portion of them. The sample lists around 260,000 clones; around 85% were seen once. Sequenced: peripheral blood. The receptors shown here come from a human donor with COVID-19, enrolled during active disease. The donor label of this sample is uncertain. CDR3s leave out the opening cysteine and the closing phenylalanine or tryptophan. Each record gives: CDR3 length, V gene, CDR3 protein.

12 TRBV19 ASSMTGANYGYT
10 TRBV7-9 ASSFDRAEAF
14 TRBV9 ASSAIGQGERDTQY
14 TRBV19 ASTPGGTGVDNEQF
14 TRBV19 ASTTLDRGSNQPQH
12 TRBV7-3 ASSLNRLNTEAF
12 TRBV28 ASSLTGRVQPQH
10 TRBV30 ACSIQGDEQY
16 TRBV15 ATSSSRGPGLTDQPQH
14 TRBV6-6 ASSYSNHRVNTEAF
9 TRBV7-2 ASSLGGEAF
13 TRBV7-9 ASSLGRWMNTEAF
13 TRBV19 ASSKVAGVYNEQF
14 TRBV5-1 ASSLAVAGGVGEQF
12 TRBV18 ASSKGQGDQPQH
13 TRBV18 ASSPYRDSNTEAF
15 TRBV24-1 ATSDWRYGEANYGYT
11 TRBV28 ASSTTGTYEQY
13 TRBV7-2 ASSLSGQGTDTQY
11 TRBV5-6 ASKILSDTEAF
11 TRBV19 ASSITGRQPQH
14 TRBV19 ASSPGGLAVSYEQY
13 TRBV5-1 ASSLETGGAYGYT
13 TRBV7-9 ASTPPLYRGYGYT
10 TRBV2 ASRDPGTSEF
12 TRBV7-3 ASSPTGGSYGYT
11 TRBV18 ASSELSYNEQF
9 TRBV28 ASSYTYEQY
12 TRBV30 AWSVRAGANVLT
11 TRBV9 ASSVGVSNEQF
18 TRBV19 ASSNSGDFFSGNSTDTQY
14 TRBV3-1/TRBV3-2 ASRKGREEGTGELF
13 TRBV5-1 ASRPGQGHQETQY
9 TRBV6-5 ASSPGQGYT